This TCR beta chain derives from a study of blood T cell repertoires in COVID-19. As for the study in general: The samples span acute and convalescent COVID-19 from the United States, Italy and Spain.

TCRdb's copy holds only in-frame clones and misses some; the assay was immunoSEQ multiplex PCR. This sample has 150,000 to 200,000 clones, with roughly 80% found just once. The junction had 9 bases not matched to a gene; V was cut back by 0 bases and J by 2 bases. Germline V gene lookup returns CDR1 SGDLS and CDR2 YYNGEE. The CDR3 extends over 17 amino acids. The sample was peripheral blood. The chain has TRBV9 and TRBJ2-5; 8 bases are a match to TRBD1. This receptor was taken from a woman in her thirties with acute or convalescent COVID-19. CDR3 in amino acids: CASSVDRGTGEQETQYF. DNA for the CDR3: TGTGCCAGCAGCGTAGATCGAGGGACAGGTGAACAAGAGACCCAGTACTTC.